This T cell receptor beta chain came from a study of blood T cell repertoires in COVID-19. Overall study context: COVID-19 samples, acute and convalescent, were from the United States, Italy and Spain.

Profiled with immunoSEQ multiplex PCR; TCRdb holds only in-frame clones, not every one. Counted here are some 85,000 clones, more than 80% occurring once; the ten biggest clones make up roughly 19%. Germline values: CDR1 GTSNPN, CDR2 SVGIG (reference sequence). V was pared by 3 bases and J by 0 bases, with 7 bases of the junction left unmatched. This CDR3 has 15 amino acids. The TCR originated in a woman older than 75 with acute or convalescent COVID-19. The chain couples TRBV30 to TRBJ2-7, with 8 bases fitting TRBD1. The material sequenced was peripheral blood. CDR3: CAWSRRGQASYEQYF. The CDR3 DNA is TGTGCCTGGAGCAGGAGGGGACAGGCCTCCTACGAGCAGTACTTC.